Listed below are T cell receptor beta chains from one sample, sequenced in a study of blood T cells in healthy people across ages. MiXCR, applied by TCRdb to the 5' RACE reads, yields one record per CDR3 protein. The sample includes about 800,000 distinct CDR3 sequences, 20% to 30% seen only once; the top ten take approximately 4%. These data were also filed under a second study, of T cells of mothers and their children.

Sequenced sample: blood. These receptors were collected from a boy younger than 18 in good health. The CDR3 runs from the conserved cysteine through the conserved F or W. D genes are given only for firm matches. A row's size may be missing; if present it is once, few, many or a size class.

d_gene,v_gene,j_gene,abundance,CDR3aa,CDR3nt
TRBD2,TRBV15,TRBJ2-5,few,CATSPGRGIRETQYF,TGTGCCACCAGCCCCGGGAGGGGGATAAGAGAGACCCAGTACTTC
.,TRBV6-6,TRBJ2-7,.,CASQLDGSYEQYF,TGTGCCAGCCAGTTGGACGGATCCTACGAGCAGTACTTC
.,TRBV19,TRBJ1-1,few,CASSRGTHGMNTEAFF,TGTGCCAGTAGTCGCGGGACCCACGGAATGAACACTGAAGCTTTCTTT
.,TRBV28,TRBJ2-5,few,CASSPFLPDAGTMEETQYF,TGTGCCAGCAGTCCCTTCCTTCCAGACGCCGGGACAATGGAAGAGACCCAGTACTTC
TRBD1,TRBV9,TRBJ1-5,few,CASSALPRSGGEDSNQPQHF,TGTGCCAGCAGCGCCCTTCCTCGGTCAGGGGGGGAAGATAGCAATCAGCCCCAGCATTTT
TRBD2,TRBV28,TRBJ2-3,.,CASGPLAGGPDTQYF,TGTGCCAGCGGGCCACTAGCGGGGGGCCCAGATACGCAGTATTTT
.,TRBV7-8,TRBJ2-2,few,CASSSVGGINTGELFF,TGTGCCAGCAGCTCGGTGGGCGGAATCAACACCGGGGAGCTGTTTTTT
TRBD1,TRBV12-3/TRBV12-4,TRBJ1-6,.,CASSLGTGNSPLHF,TGTGCCAGCAGTTTGGGGACAGGGAATTCACCCCTCCACTTT
TRBD2,TRBV4-1,TRBJ2-5,.,CASSHGLEEETQYF,TGCGCCAGCAGCCACGGACTAGAGGAAGAGACCCAGTACTTC
TRBD2,TRBV27,TRBJ2-1,.,CASSQASGISYNEQFF,TGTGCCAGCAGTCAAGCTAGCGGTATTTCCTACAATGAGCAGTTCTTC
.,TRBV28,TRBJ1-2,.,CASGLGGYGYTF,TGTGCCAGCGGGCTTGGGGGCTATGGCTACACCTTC
.,TRBV9,TRBJ2-1,.,CASSGTGKQFF,TGTGCCAGCAGTGGCACAGGGAAGCAGTTCTTC
.,TRBV20-1,TRBJ2-2,.,CSALTPTNTGELFF,TGCAGTGCCCTGACACCCACGAACACCGGGGAGCTGTTTTTT
TRBD2,TRBV12-3/TRBV12-4,TRBJ2-3,many,CASSLAGTDTQYF,TGTGCCAGCAGCTTAGCGGGGACAGATACGCAGTATTTT
.,TRBV7-9,TRBJ1-4,.,CASSLIGENNEKLFF,TGTGCCAGCAGCCTAATCGGGGAGAACAATGAAAAACTGTTTTTT
TRBD1,TRBV12-3/TRBV12-4,TRBJ2-3,few,CASRPDRGPDTQYF,TGTGCCAGCAGGCCCGACAGGGGGCCAGATACGCAGTATTTT
.,TRBV28,TRBJ1-1,.,CASTGDAITEAFF,TGTGCCAGCACTGGGGACGCCATCACTGAAGCTTTCTTT
TRBD1,TRBV24-1,TRBJ2-5,.,CATSDNSGTGYETQYF,TGTGCCACCAGTGACAACTCCGGGACAGGGTACGAGACCCAGTACTTC
.,TRBV2,TRBJ2-1,.,CASRLDIGHEQFF,TGTGCCAGCAGGTTGGACATAGGACATGAGCAGTTCTTC
TRBD1,TRBV28,TRBJ2-5,.,CASSPGLNRGETQYF,TGTGCCAGCAGCCCCGGGCTTAACAGGGGCGAGACCCAGTACTTC
.,TRBV20-1,TRBJ1-1,.,CSARVQRYSTEAFF,TGCAGTGCTAGAGTTCAGAGGTATTCCACTGAAGCTTTCTTT
TRBD1,TRBV7-9,TRBJ2-3,few,CASSRLGTGETDTQYF,TGTGCCAGCAGCCGTCTCGGGACAGGGGAAACAGATACGCAGTATTTT
.,TRBV7-6,TRBJ1-1,.,CASSLMPGAKTEAFF,TGTGCCAGCAGCTTAATGCCAGGCGCTAAGACTGAAGCTTTCTTT
.,TRBV20-1,TRBJ1-5,.,CSARDPNGLMGNQPQHF,TGCAGTGCTAGAGACCCAAATGGGTTGATGGGCAATCAGCCCCAGCATTTT
.,TRBV28,TRBJ2-5,few,CASQGGETAGTQYF,TGTGCCAGCCAGGGCGGCGAGACGGCAGGGACCCAGTACTTC
.,TRBV2,TRBJ1-1,.,CASRGVTGNTEAFF,TGTGCCAGCAGGGGGGTAACAGGGAACACTGAAGCTTTCTTT
.,TRBV27,TRBJ1-5,.,CASSKHNQPQHF,TGTGCCAGCAGCAAACACAATCAGCCCCAGCATTTT
TRBD1,TRBV10-3,TRBJ2-7,.,CAISETGGDEQYF,TGTGCCATCAGTGAAACAGGGGGCGACGAGCAGTACTTC
.,TRBV20-1,TRBJ2-3,.,CSASGSKDTQYF,TGCAGTGCTAGTGGTTCCAAGGATACGCAGTATTTT
.,TRBV7-2,TRBJ2-5,few,CASSPRVLAIQETQYF,TGTGCCAGCAGCCCACGAGTTCTAGCGATCCAAGAGACCCAGTACTTC
TRBD2,TRBV7-2,TRBJ2-1,.,CASSLTAAGGLYNEQFF,TGTGCCAGCAGCTTAACGGCAGCGGGAGGCCTCTACAATGAGCAGTTCTTC
.,TRBV7-9,TRBJ1-2,.,CASSSPYQGQVDGYTF,TGTGCCAGCAGCTCCCCTTATCAGGGCCAAGTAGATGGCTACACCTTC
TRBD2,TRBV11-3,TRBJ2-1,.,CASSSGLAEADEQFF,TGTGCCAGCAGCTCCGGACTAGCGGAAGCTGATGAGCAGTTCTTC
TRBD2,TRBV6-2/TRBV6-3,TRBJ2-1,.,CASSSGTSGRHEQFF,TGTGCCAGCAGCTCAGGGACTAGCGGGCGCCATGAGCAGTTCTTC
TRBD1,TRBV7-6,TRBJ2-5,.,CASSLDTGVKTQYF,TGTGCCAGCAGCTTAGATACAGGGGTAAAGACCCAGTACTTC
TRBD1,TRBV7-8,TRBJ2-7,few,CASSPSLDRGRKQYF,TGTGCCAGCAGCCCAAGCCTTGACAGGGGGCGCAAGCAGTACTTC
.,TRBV5-8,TRBJ1-3,few,CASSFAGAGNTIYF,TGTGCCAGCAGCTTCGCGGGAGCTGGAAACACCATATATTTT
.,TRBV29-1,TRBJ1-5,once,CSVGQDNNQPQHF,TGCAGCGTTGGACAGGATAACAATCAGCCCCAGCATTTT
TRBD2,TRBV10-3,TRBJ2-1,few,CAISDGLASGGFEQFF,TGTGCCATCAGTGACGGATTGGCTAGCGGGGGTTTTGAGCAGTTCTTC
.,TRBV6-5,TRBJ1-2,.,CASSYSGKNYGYTF,TGTGCCAGCAGTTACTCGGGGAAGAACTATGGCTACACCTTC
.,TRBV29-1,TRBJ2-1,few,CSVEDLRDSAYNEQFF,TGCAGCGTTGAAGATCTTAGAGATTCCGCCTACAATGAGCAGTTCTTC
TRBD2,TRBV6-6,TRBJ2-7,many,CASSYGSGAIPYEQYF,TGTGCCAGCAGTTACGGTAGCGGGGCTATTCCCTACGAGCAGTACTTC
.,TRBV3-1,TRBJ2-1,.,CASSQDYDNEQFF,TGTGCCAGCAGCCAAGATTATGACAATGAGCAGTTCTTC
.,TRBV28,TRBJ2-6,few,CASSLVGTGDVLTF,TGTGCCAGCAGTTTAGTAGGGACCGGTGACGTCCTGACTTTC
.,TRBV29-1,TRBJ2-1,few,CSVRGTDEQFF,TGCAGCGTTAGGGGGACGGATGAGCAGTTCTTC
TRBD1,TRBV7-2,TRBJ2-3,.,CASSLQDRGADTQYF,TGTGCCAGCAGCTTACAGGACAGGGGCGCGGATACGCAGTATTTT
.,TRBV7-2,TRBJ1-6,.,CASSNEGRPPLHF,TGTGCCAGCAGCAACGAAGGGCGTCCTCCCCTCCACTTT
.,TRBV4-3,TRBJ1-4,.,CASSQEGRGEGELFF,TGCGCCAGCAGCCAAGAGGGTAGGGGTGAAGGGGAACTGTTTTTT
.,TRBV20-1,TRBJ2-1,.,CSARDHGQAYNEQFF,TGCAGTGCTAGAGATCATGGCCAGGCCTACAATGAGCAGTTCTTC
.,TRBV7-3,TRBJ2-2,.,CASSFLARTGELFF,TGTGCCAGCAGCTTTCTCGCGCGCACCGGGGAGCTGTTTTTT
.,TRBV12-3/TRBV12-4,TRBJ2-3,.,CASTPRGSATDTQYF,TGTGCCAGCACACCTCGGGGTAGCGCTACAGATACGCAGTATTTT
.,TRBV2,TRBJ2-4,.,CASSEARFGTEAKNIQYF,TGTGCCAGCAGTGAAGCGCGGTTCGGCACCGAGGCCAAAAACATTCAGTACTTC
TRBD2,TRBV12-5,TRBJ2-1,few,CASGLFRLAGGGDEQFF,TGTGCTAGTGGTTTGTTCCGACTAGCGGGAGGGGGTGATGAGCAGTTCTTC
TRBD1,TRBV20-1,TRBJ2-1,few,CSARPGQGTDNEQFF,TGCAGTGCTAGACCCGGACAGGGCACCGACAATGAGCAGTTCTTC
TRBD1,TRBV7-2,TRBJ2-2,few,CASSLQGAGTGELFF,TGTGCCAGCAGCTTACAGGGGGCAGGCACCGGGGAGCTGTTTTTT
.,TRBV20-1,TRBJ2-7,few,CSASSLAGYEQYF,TGCAGTGCTAGTAGCCTAGCAGGCTACGAGCAGTACTTC
TRBD1,TRBV9,TRBJ1-4,few,CASSRGGTASEKLFF,TGTGCCAGCAGCAGAGGGGGGACAGCTTCTGAAAAACTGTTTTTT